These 30 T cell receptor beta chains were sequenced from one sample in a study of CD8+ T cells in alopecia areata. Investigators isolated RNA and reverse transcribed it into cDNA to act as the sequencing template. Sequencing used immunoSEQ multiplex PCR; TCRdb keeps in-frame clones, though not all of them. The sample consists of about 7,400 clones, roughly 60% of them appearing once. Documented treatment: oral pan-JAK inhibitor, 5-10 mg twice daily. It was from alopecia areata patients that lesional scalp punch biopsies and peripheral blood were collected. The sequencing here drew on skin, taken at week 4, from a patient treated with tofacitinib. The source of these receptors is a human donor with alopecia areata.

The chain links TRBV7-8 to TRBJ1-1, with TRBD1 as a possible D gene (6 bases). This CDR3 has 16 amino acids. The V and J ends lost 2 bases and 7 bases respectively, with 20 bases between them. CDR1 and CDR2 (germline): SGHVS, FQNEAQ. CDR3: CASSLSSGTSAIEAFF. The CDR3 nucleotides read TGTGCCAGCAGCTTATCGTCCGGGACATCCGCTATTGAAGCTTTCTTT. Using reference TRBV7-8 and TRBJ1-1 for the parts outside the CDR3, the full variable domain is GAGVSQSPRYKVAKRGQDVALRCDPISGHVSLFWYQQALGQGPEFLTYFQNEAQLDKSGLPSDRFFAERPEGSVSTLKIQRTQQEDSAVYLCASSLSSGTSAIEAFFGQGTRLTVV.

The V and J genes are TRBV10-2 and TRBJ1-1, with D tentatively TRBD1 (6 bases). Per the germline V gene, CDR1 is WSHSY and CDR2 is SAAADI. V dropped 0 bases and J dropped 4 bases, with 18 bases sitting between them. This CDR3 region has 17 residues. This chain's CDR3 is CASSESRSRGGTTEAFF. Written as DNA, the CDR3 is TGCGCCAGCAGTGAGTCGAGGTCTAGGGGGGGGACCACTGAAGCTTTCTTT.

V is TRBV15 and J is TRBJ1-2, with TRBD1 matching over 7 bases. After removal of 4 bases from V and 4 bases from J, the junction contained 9 bases not matched to a gene. The CDR3 contains 15 residues. Germline V lookup: CDR1 LNHNV, CDR2 YYDKDF (reference sequence). The CDR3 sequence: CATSTLGTDLYGYTF. The CDR3 nucleotides read TGTGCCACCAGCACCCTTGGGACAGACCTCTATGGCTACACCTTC.

The chain joins TRBV25-1 to TRBJ2-1; D is ambiguous. V dropped 5 bases and J dropped 1 base, with 9 bases sitting between them. Germline V gene sequence: CDR1 MGHDK, CDR2 SYGVNS. CDR3 length: 14 amino acids. CDR3 region: CASSLKGSYNEQFF. CDR3 DNA sequence: TGTGCCAGCAGTCTCAAGGGATCCTACAATGAGCAGTTCTTC.

CDR3 sequence reads: CASSQGLAGGQFF. DNA for the CDR3: TGTGCCAGCAGCCAGGGACTAGCGGGAGGGCAGTTCTTC. This chain links TRBV11-1 with TRBJ2-1, with 15 bases identical to TRBD2. Germline CDR1 is SGHAT and CDR2 is FQDESV (reference sequence). The CDR3 extends over 13 amino acids. Losses at the gene ends were 5 bases for V and 12 bases for J; bases not matched to a gene: 2. The full variable domain, rest sourced from reference TRBV11-1 and TRBJ2-1, is EAEVAQSPRYKITEKSQAVAFWCDPISGHATLYWYRQILGQGPELLVQFQDESVVDDSQLPKDRFSAERLKGVDSTLKIQPAELGDSAMYLCASSQGLAGGQFFGPGTRLTVL.

This clone appeared a single time. The chain carries TRBV7-2 and TRBJ2-5, with 12 bases fitting TRBD2. The J call is in doubt because the DNA end fits TRBJ2-7 better. The CDR3 is 16 amino acids. Germline CDR1 is SGHTA and CDR2 is FQGNSA. CDR3 region: CASSLAASGGVYEQYF. In DNA, the CDR3 is TGTGCCAGCAGCTTAGCTGCTAGCGGGGGGGTTTACGAGCAGTACTTC.

V gene TRBV2 combines with J gene TRBJ1-1, with a possible D match to TRBD1 (6 bases). Per germline, CDR1 SNHLY and CDR2 FYNNEI. The ends were cut back, 4 bases at V and 8 bases at J, with 14 bases in the middle. The CDR3 extends over 13 amino acids. The CDR3 DNA is TGTGCCAGCAGTGGGCCAGGGGCGAACGAAGCTTTCTTT. Protein sequence: CASSGPGANEAFF.

The genes are TRBV6-5 and TRBJ2-3; 9 nucleotides align to TRBD2. This CDR3 has 16 amino acids. The V gene end was trimmed by 1 base and the J gene end by 1 base; junction bases not matched to a gene: 3. CDR1 and CDR2 (germline): MNHEY, SVGAGI. This chain's CDR3 is CASSYFPSGGTDTQYF. CDR3 nucleotide sequence: TGTGCCAGCAGTTACTTCCCTAGCGGGGGCACAGATACGCAGTATTTT.

The chain links TRBV11-1 to TRBJ2-1; D not resolved. The CDR3 covers 11 residues. Deletions cut 3 bases from V and 5 bases from J, with 2 bases between. Per germline, CDR1 SGHAT and CDR2 FQDESV (reference sequence). CDR3: CASSFNNEQFF. In DNA, the CDR3 is TGTGCCAGCAGCTTTAACAATGAGCAGTTCTTC.

This sequence joins TRBV7-2 and TRBJ2-2; D is ambiguous. Germline V gives CDR1 SGHTA, CDR2 FQGNSA. Trimming pared 5 bases from V and 1 base from J, leaving 8 bases between. CDR3 length equals 14 residues. This CDR3 is CASSVGKNTGELFF. For the CDR3, the DNA is TGTGCCAGCAGCGTTGGGAAGAACACCGGGGAGCTGTTTTTT.

This chain connects TRBV9 to TRBJ1-4; weak D call: TRBD1 (5 bases). CDR1 is SGDLS and CDR2 is YYNGEE in the germline V gene. The CDR3 is 15 residues long. Trimming pared 4 bases from V and 5 bases from J, leaving 15 bases between. The CDR3 region has the DNA TGTGCCAGCAGCCCAGCGGGGGGATGGAATGAAAAACTGTTTTTT. Encoded protein: CASSPAGGWNEKLFF.

Only a few counts were recorded for this clone. The chain employs TRBV9 and TRBJ2-2; TRBD2 agrees at 8 bases. The V and J ends lost 7 bases and 1 base, in that order; junction bases with no gene match: 6. CDR3 size: 15 residues. From germline, CDR1 is SGDLS and CDR2 YYNGEE. The CDR3 loop reads CASGLAGVNTGELFF. In DNA, the CDR3 is TGTGCCAGCGGGCTAGCGGGTGTGAACACCGGGGAGCTGTTTTTT.

CDR3 sequence: CASSLFGSSYGYTF. The CDR3 DNA reads as TGTGCCAGCAGTTTATTTGGCAGCTCCTATGGCTACACCTTC. J is TRBJ1-2 and V is TRBV27; D ambiguous. The CDR3 contains 14 residues. The germline V and J ends were trimmed by 1 base and 4 bases, with 10 bases remaining between them. The germline V gene has CDR1 MNHEY and CDR2 SMNVEV (reference sequence).

V and J are TRBV6-5 and TRBJ1-6; D ambiguous. The CDR3 runs to 14 residues. Germline V gene sequence: CDR1 MNHEY, CDR2 SVGAGI. Here the CDR3 reads CVPGQTNYNSPLHF. The CDR3 region has the DNA TGTGTGCCAGGCCAAACCAACTATAATTCACCCCTCCACTTT.

V is TRBV7-3 and J is TRBJ1-1; TRBD1 might be the D (5 bases). The CDR3 contains 13 residues. Trimming took 1 base from V and 10 from J, leaving 13 bases between them. Germline V gives CDR1 SGHTA, CDR2 FQGTGA. The CDR3 sequence: CASSLMGQGSAFF. CDR3 sequence (DNA): TGTGCCAGCAGCTTAATGGGGCAGGGATCAGCTTTCTTT. Supplemented by reference TRBV7-3 and TRBJ1-1, the full variable domain reads GAGVSQTPSNKVTEKGKYVELRCDPISGHTALYWYRQSLGQGPEFLIYFQGTGAADDSGLPNDRFFAVRPEGSVSTLKIQRTERGDSAVYLCASSLMGQGSAFFGQGTRLTVV.

This chain uses TRBV7-2 with TRBJ1-1; D unclear. Germline assignment: CDR1 SGHTA and CDR2 FQGNSA. This CDR3 has 15 amino acids. V dropped 2 bases and J dropped 1 base, with 11 bases sitting between them. The CDR3 here is CASSLSWPRNTEAFF. CDR3 bases: TGTGCCAGCAGCTTATCTTGGCCGAGGAACACTGAAGCTTTCTTT.

The chain employs TRBV29-1 and TRBJ2-4; D gene unclear. The germline V and J ends were trimmed by 5 bases and 0 bases, with 11 bases remaining between them. Looked up from germline, CDR1 is SQVTM and CDR2 is ANQGSEA. The CDR3 has 14 residues. CDR3 DNA sequence: TGCAGCGTTCGAGAAGTCCTAGCCAAAAACATTCAGTACTTC. Protein sequence: CSVREVLAKNIQYF.

The genes are TRBV6-5 and TRBJ2-1; D uncertain. The CDR3 extends over 14 amino acids. V was clipped by 0 bases and J by 8 bases, with 11 bases between them. Germline assignment: CDR1 MNHEY and CDR2 SVGAGI. In DNA form, the CDR3 reads TGTGCCAGCAGTTACTCGTTCGCCAGCGATGAGCAGTTCTTC. Translating gives CASSYSFASDEQFF.

The chain joins TRBV28 to TRBJ2-1, with a weak D call TRBD1 (5 bases). Per the germline V gene, CDR1 is MDHEN and CDR2 is SYDVKM. V lost 3 bases, J lost 6 bases, and 15 bases lay in between. The CDR3 is 15 residues long. The CDR3 is CASSFRQGYSNEQFF. CDR3 DNA sequence: TGTGCCAGCAGTTTTAGGCAGGGTTACTCCAATGAGCAGTTCTTC.

This clone was observed a handful of times. This sequence joins TRBV5-1 and TRBJ2-2; TRBD2 matches at 8 bases. After removal of 3 bases from V and 6 bases from J, the junction contained 19 bases not matched to a gene. CDR1 is SGHRS and CDR2 is YFSETQ in the germline V gene. CDR3 length: 19 residues. DNA of the CDR3: TGCGCCAGCAGCTCGAACCCCGGACTAGCTTTAGATGCCGCCGGGGAGCTGTTTTTT. Amino acids: CASSSNPGLALDAAGELFF.

About this clone itself: This specimen includes other DNA sequences encoding the same CDR3. The chain combines TRBV7-9 with TRBJ1-4; D gene uncertain. The CDR3 loop spans 17 amino acids. Germline V gives CDR1 SEHNR, CDR2 FQNEAQ (reference sequence). Trimming took off 4 bases at V and 3 bases at J, with 18 bases between the two ends. Here the CDR3 reads CASSSPSPLGPNEKLFF. The CDR3 DNA follows: TGTGCCAGCAGCTCCCCGTCCCCCCTGGGCCCTAATGAAAAACTGTTTTTT. The full variable domain, rest sourced from reference TRBV7-9 and TRBJ1-4, is DTGVSQNPRHKITKRGQNVTFRCDPISEHNRLYWYRQTLGQGPEFLTYFQNEAQLEKSRLLSDRFSAERPKGSFSTLEIQRTEQGDSAMYLCASSSPSPLGPNEKLFFGSGTQLSVL.

By share, this clone counts as medium-sized. This chain connects TRBV10-2 to TRBJ1-1; TRBD1 might be the D (5 bases). Trimming stripped 10 bases from V and 2 bases from J, with 20 bases between. Germline lookup yields CDR1 WSHSY and CDR2 SAAADI. This CDR3 region has 15 residues. CDR3 sequence (DNA): TGCGCCATCAAAGATGGGGCGAGACATAACACTGAAGCTTTCTTT. This codes for CAIKDGARHNTEAFF.

The chain is built from TRBV9 and TRBJ1-1; D perhaps matches TRBD1 (5 bases). V shed 9 bases and J shed 5 bases, with 17 bases lying between them. The germline gives CDR1 SGDLS, CDR2 YYNGEE. The CDR3 totals 13 residues. This CDR3 is CAMVQEGNTEAFF. The CDR3 DNA is TGTGCCATGGTCCAAGAGGGGAATACTGAAGCTTTCTTT.

The chain carries TRBV12-5 and TRBJ2-7; 10 bases line up with TRBD1. Unmatched junction bases numbered 7, after V lost 6 bases and J lost 2 bases. The V gene's germline CDR1 is LGHNT and CDR2 FRNRAP. This CDR3 region has 15 residues. CDR3 sequence: CASGSDRGQPYEQYF. In nucleotides, the CDR3 is TGTGCTAGTGGATCCGACAGGGGGCAGCCCTACGAGCAGTACTTC.

V usage is TRBV6-5 and J usage is TRBJ1-2, with a possible D match to TRBD1 (6 bases). V was clipped by 4 bases and J by 7 bases, with 16 bases between them. This CDR3 contains 14 residues. The germline gives CDR1 MNHEY, CDR2 SVGAGI. The CDR3, as DNA: TGTGCCAGCAGTTGGGGGGACACAGCTGGTGGCTACACCTTC. Its protein is CASSWGDTAGGYTF.

The J gene is TRBJ2-3, the V gene TRBV4-3; D may be TRBD1 (6 bases). The V end lost 0 bases, the J end lost 6 bases, and 13 bases lay between the germline ends. The CDR3 consists of 15 residues. CDR1 is LGHNA and CDR2 is YSLEER in the germline V gene. The DNA for the CDR3 is TGCGCCAGCAGCCAAGAAGAGGCAGGGGCCGATACGCAGTATTTT. It is translated as CASSQEEAGADTQYF.

This clone came up a few times. The chain recombines TRBV7-9 with TRBJ2-7, with 8 nucleotides matching TRBD2. This CDR3 has 15 amino acids. After removal of 4 bases from V and 6 bases from J, the junction contained 11 bases not matched to a gene. Germline V gene lookup returns CDR1 SEHNR and CDR2 FQNEAQ (reference sequence). The CDR3 DNA reads TGTGCCAGCAGCTCCCCCGGGCGGACTAGCCGCGAGCAGTACTTC. It codes for CASSSPGRTSREQYF.

In this sample, this clone turned up once. The gene calls are TRBV25-1 and TRBJ1-2; D is uncertain. The germline V gene encodes CDR1 MGHDK and CDR2 SYGVNS. This CDR3 spans 13 amino acids. V dropped 3 bases and J dropped 8 bases, with 13 bases sitting between them. This chain's CDR3 is CASSDQNEVGYTF. The DNA for the CDR3 is TGTGCCAGCAGTGACCAAAACGAGGTGGGCTACACCTTC.

J is TRBJ2-1 and V is TRBV29-1; tentative D call: TRBD1 (6 bases). CDR3 length equals 14 residues. Per germline, CDR1 SQVTM and CDR2 ANQGSEA. V was cut by 4 bases and J by 9 bases, with 19 bases left in between. CDR3 DNA sequence: TGCAGCGTTGTGACAATACAGGGAATCGGTGAGCAGTTCTTC. This gives the protein CSVVTIQGIGEQFF.

The J gene is TRBJ2-7, the V gene TRBV9, with no clear D. V was pared by 0 bases and J by 4 bases, with 14 bases between. CDR3 length equals 15 residues. Germline loops: CDR1 SGDLS, CDR2 YYNGEE. The CDR3 DNA follows: TGTGCCAGCAGCGTAGCTGACCGACCGATTTACGAGCAGTACTTC. It translates to CASSVADRPIYEQYF. The full variable domain, in which reference TRBV9 and TRBJ2-7 provide the parts outside the CDR3, is DSGVTQTPKHLITATGQRVTLRCSPRSGDLSVYWYQQSLDQGLQFLIQYYNGEERAKGNILERFSAQQFPDLHSELNLSSLELGDSALYFCASSVADRPIYEQYFGPGTRLTVT.